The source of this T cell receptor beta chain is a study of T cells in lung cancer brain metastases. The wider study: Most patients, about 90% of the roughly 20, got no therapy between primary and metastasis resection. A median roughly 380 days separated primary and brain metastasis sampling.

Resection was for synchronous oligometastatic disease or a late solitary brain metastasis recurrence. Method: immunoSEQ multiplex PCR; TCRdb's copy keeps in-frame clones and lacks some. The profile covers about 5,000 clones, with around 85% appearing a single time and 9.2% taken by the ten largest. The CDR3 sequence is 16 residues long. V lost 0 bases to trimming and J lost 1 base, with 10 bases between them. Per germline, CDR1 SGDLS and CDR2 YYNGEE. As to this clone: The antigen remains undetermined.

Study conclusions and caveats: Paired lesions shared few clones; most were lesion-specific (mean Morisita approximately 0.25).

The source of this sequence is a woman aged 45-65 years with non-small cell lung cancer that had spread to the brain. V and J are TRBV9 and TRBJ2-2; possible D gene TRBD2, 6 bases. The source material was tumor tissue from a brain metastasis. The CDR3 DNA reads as TGTGCCAGCAGCGTAGCTTGGAGGGAGAACACCGGGGAGCTGTTTTTT. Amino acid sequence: CASSVAWRENTGELFF.